This is a list of T cell receptor beta chains from one sample in a study of glioma-infiltrating T cells after dendritic cell vaccination. Generated by immunoSEQ multiplex PCR, the TCRdb table keeps only in-frame clones and is missing some. The sample comprises fewer than 70,000 clones, more than 75% of which are singletons, and about 8.3% rests with the top ten. Material: blood, obtained after dendritic cell vaccination. The receptors stem from a human donor with glioblastoma. Each CDR3 is given with its conserved first and last residue. The order of the fields is CDR3 protein, CDR3 DNA, V gene, clone size, J gene, D gene. D genes are given only for firm matches. A clone size is listed for some rows: how often the clone was seen (once, few, many), or a class if it is expanded.

CDR3aa: CASSYAGDEQYF
CDR3nt: TGTGCCAGCAGTTACGCGGGGGACGAGCAGTACTTC
v_gene: TRBV6-6
abundance: -
j_gene: TRBJ2-7
d_gene: TRBD2

CDR3aa: CASSKGLAQHEQYF
CDR3nt: TGTGCCAGCAGCAAGGGACTAGCGCAGCACGAGCAGTACTTC
v_gene: TRBV21-1
abundance: -
j_gene: TRBJ2-7
d_gene: -

CDR3aa: CATSPENAGATDTQYF
CDR3nt: TGTGCCACCAGCCCGGAGAATGCGGGGGCCACAGATACGCAGTATTTT
v_gene: TRBV15
abundance: -
j_gene: TRBJ2-3
d_gene: -

CDR3aa: CAWSPGGYYGYTF
CDR3nt: TGTGCCTGGAGTCCAGGGGGATACTATGGCTACACCTTC
v_gene: TRBV30
abundance: -
j_gene: TRBJ1-2
d_gene: TRBD1

CDR3aa: CASSFGHLVSNQPQHF
CDR3nt: TGTGCCAGCAGTTTCGGACATCTTGTTAGCAATCAGCCCCAGCATTTT
v_gene: TRBV28
abundance: -
j_gene: TRBJ1-5
d_gene: -

CDR3aa: CASSPLTAGGTGELFF
CDR3nt: TGTGCCAGCAGTCCTCTTACAGCGGGGGGGACCGGGGAGCTGTTTTTT
v_gene: TRBV27
abundance: -
j_gene: TRBJ2-2
d_gene: TRBD2

CDR3aa: CAIQEGFSYGYTF
CDR3nt: TGTGCCATCCAAGAGGGATTTAGCTATGGCTACACCTTC
v_gene: TRBV2
abundance: -
j_gene: TRBJ1-2
d_gene: -

CDR3aa: CASSGFGPRAYYTF
CDR3nt: TGTGCCAGCAGTGGGTTTGGGCCCCGTGCCTACTACACCTTC
v_gene: TRBV25-1
abundance: -
j_gene: TRBJ1-2
d_gene: -

CDR3aa: CASSPNTGRRVAFF
CDR3nt: TGTGCCAGCAGCCCCAACACCGGCAGGAGGGTCGCTTTCTTT
v_gene: TRBV11-3
abundance: -
j_gene: TRBJ1-1
d_gene: -

CDR3aa: CASSLELSGTDTQYF
CDR3nt: TGTGCCAGCAGCTTAGAACTAAGTGGCACAGATACGCAGTATTTT
v_gene: TRBV7-3
abundance: -
j_gene: TRBJ2-3
d_gene: -

CDR3aa: CASSLGNRGRSYEQYF
CDR3nt: TGTGCCAGCAGCTTAGGGAACAGGGGAAGATCCTACGAGCAGTACTTC
v_gene: TRBV7-9
abundance: -
j_gene: TRBJ2-7
d_gene: TRBD1

CDR3aa: CASSYQGLLTDTQYF
CDR3nt: TGTGCCAGCAGTTACCAGGGACTCCTCACAGATACGCAGTATTTT
v_gene: TRBV6-5
abundance: -
j_gene: TRBJ2-3
d_gene: -

CDR3aa: CASSQDRQGSAFNSPLHF
CDR3nt: TGCGCCAGCAGCCAGGATCGACAGGGTTCAGCCTTTAATTCACCCCTCCACTTT
v_gene: TRBV4-3
abundance: -
j_gene: TRBJ1-6
d_gene: TRBD1

CDR3aa: CASSLTGYNSPLHF
CDR3nt: TGTGCCAGCAGTTTGACAGGTTATAATTCACCCCTCCACTTT
v_gene: TRBV28
abundance: -
j_gene: TRBJ1-6
d_gene: -

CDR3aa: CASSDISNQPQHF
CDR3nt: TGTGCCAGCAGTGACATTAGCAATCAGCCCCAGCATTTT
v_gene: TRBV6-1
abundance: -
j_gene: TRBJ1-5
d_gene: -

CDR3aa: CASSLVSGNDNSPLHF
CDR3nt: TGCGCCAGCAGCTTGGTCTCGGGAAACGATAATTCACCCCTCCACTTT
v_gene: TRBV5-1
abundance: once
j_gene: TRBJ1-6
d_gene: -

CDR3aa: CASSGGSGRTQYF
CDR3nt: TGCGCCAGCAGCGGCGGGAGTGGGAGAACCCAGTACTTC
v_gene: TRBV4-1
abundance: once
j_gene: TRBJ2-5
d_gene: TRBD2

CDR3aa: CASSLAGPRGETQYF
CDR3nt: TGTGCCAGCAGCTTAGCTGGACCCCGAGGGGAGACCCAGTACTTC
v_gene: TRBV7-9
abundance: -
j_gene: TRBJ2-5
d_gene: -

CDR3aa: CASSIDRGRGKDGYTF
CDR3nt: TGTGCCAGTAGTATAGATCGAGGCAGGGGTAAGGATGGCTACACCTTC
v_gene: TRBV19
abundance: -
j_gene: TRBJ1-2
d_gene: -

CDR3aa: CASSAVDGILYGYTF
CDR3nt: TGTGCCAGCAGTGCAGTGGACGGGATCCTCTATGGCTACACCTTC
v_gene: TRBV6-5
abundance: -
j_gene: TRBJ1-2
d_gene: -

CDR3aa: CASSLRGSGGFSSYNEQFF
CDR3nt: TGTGCCAGCAGCTTAAGAGGTAGCGGGGGATTTAGCTCCTACAATGAGCAGTTCTTC
v_gene: TRBV7-3
abundance: -
j_gene: TRBJ2-1
d_gene: TRBD2

CDR3aa: CASSRRQGAKIDTEAFF
CDR3nt: TGTGCCAGCAGCCGTCGACAGGGGGCAAAAATAGACACTGAAGCTTTCTTT
v_gene: TRBV5-4
abundance: once
j_gene: TRBJ1-1
d_gene: TRBD1

CDR3aa: CASRGRTEFQETQYF
CDR3nt: TGTGCCAGCAGGGGACGGACAGAGTTCCAAGAGACCCAGTACTTC
v_gene: TRBV25-1
abundance: -
j_gene: TRBJ2-5
d_gene: -

CDR3aa: CASSIQNRGEQYF
CDR3nt: TGTGCCAGCAGTATTCAAAACAGGGGCGAGCAGTACTTC
v_gene: TRBV28
abundance: -
j_gene: TRBJ2-7
d_gene: TRBD1

CDR3aa: CASSLDNGDTQYF
CDR3nt: TGCGCCAGCAGCTTAGACAACGGAGATACGCAGTATTTT
v_gene: TRBV5-1
abundance: -
j_gene: TRBJ2-3
d_gene: -

CDR3aa: CASSSGQGGETQYF
CDR3nt: TGCGCCAGCAGCTCTGGACAGGGTGGAGAGACCCAGTACTTC
v_gene: TRBV5-1
abundance: -
j_gene: TRBJ2-5
d_gene: TRBD1

CDR3aa: CASSFRELFVSPPNQPQHF
CDR3nt: TGTGCCAGCAGCTTTAGGGAGCTTTTTGTTTCACCCCCAAATCAGCCCCAGCATTTT
v_gene: TRBV5-5
abundance: -
j_gene: TRBJ1-5
d_gene: -

CDR3aa: CAWKGEGYTF
CDR3nt: TGTGCCTGGAAGGGGGAGGGCTACACCTTC
v_gene: TRBV30
abundance: -
j_gene: TRBJ1-2
d_gene: -

CDR3aa: CASSSPTGGHYGYTF
CDR3nt: TGTGCCAGCAGTTCCCCGACAGGGGGCCACTATGGCTACACCTTC
v_gene: TRBV6-5
abundance: -
j_gene: TRBJ1-2
d_gene: TRBD1

CDR3aa: CASRLGPTSGELFF
CDR3nt: TGTGCCAGTAGACTGGGTCCGACTAGCGGGGAGCTGTTTTTT
v_gene: TRBV19
abundance: -
j_gene: TRBJ2-2
d_gene: -

CDR3aa: CASSISLGRGLGDTQYF
CDR3nt: TGTGCCAGTAGTATTTCTCTTGGCAGGGGGCTGGGAGATACGCAGTATTTT
v_gene: TRBV19
abundance: -
j_gene: TRBJ2-3
d_gene: TRBD1

CDR3aa: CASSPRGANTGELFF
CDR3nt: TGTGCCAGCAGCCCGCGGGGTGCGAACACCGGGGAGCTGTTTTTT
v_gene: TRBV6-5
abundance: once
j_gene: TRBJ2-2
d_gene: -

CDR3aa: CASKQGNNQPQHF
CDR3nt: TGTGCCAGCAAACAGGGGAACAATCAGCCCCAGCATTTT
v_gene: TRBV2
abundance: -
j_gene: TRBJ1-5
d_gene: TRBD1

CDR3aa: CASSDSAYEQYF
CDR3nt: TGCGCCAGCAGCGACAGTGCCTACGAGCAGTACTTC
v_gene: TRBV10-1
abundance: -
j_gene: TRBJ2-7
d_gene: -

CDR3aa: CASSYSRTDYGYTF
CDR3nt: TGTGCCAGCAGTTACTCTCGGACAGACTATGGCTACACCTTC
v_gene: TRBV6-6
abundance: many
j_gene: TRBJ1-2
d_gene: -

CDR3aa: CASSKETANYGYTF
CDR3nt: TGTGCCAGCAGCAAGGAGACAGCTAACTATGGCTACACCTTC
v_gene: TRBV7-9
abundance: -
j_gene: TRBJ1-2
d_gene: -

CDR3aa: CASSPPDTGELFF
CDR3nt: TGTGCCAGTAGTCCCCCAGACACCGGGGAGCTGTTTTTT
v_gene: TRBV19
abundance: -
j_gene: TRBJ2-2
d_gene: -

CDR3aa: CASCPGHISGANVLTF
CDR3nt: TGTGCCAGTTGTCCGGGACACATCTCTGGGGCCAACGTCCTGACTTTC
v_gene: TRBV19
abundance: -
j_gene: TRBJ2-6
d_gene: -

CDR3aa: CASRSRGGLREQFF
CDR3nt: TGTGCCAGCAGGTCTAGGGGGGGACTACGTGAGCAGTTCTTC
v_gene: TRBV7-2
abundance: -
j_gene: TRBJ2-1
d_gene: -

CDR3aa: CASSQGTGYSNQPQHF
CDR3nt: TGTGCCAGCAGCCAAGGTACAGGCTATAGCAATCAGCCCCAGCATTTT
v_gene: TRBV4-2
abundance: -
j_gene: TRBJ1-5
d_gene: -

CDR3aa: CASSLYAGSTGANVLTF
CDR3nt: TGTGCCAGCAGTTTATATGCAGGATCGACTGGGGCCAACGTCCTGACTTTC
v_gene: TRBV28
abundance: -
j_gene: TRBJ2-6
d_gene: -

CDR3aa: CASSGSVTVNEKLFF
CDR3nt: TGTGCCAGCAGTGGTTCCGTGACAGTTAATGAAAAACTGTTTTTT
v_gene: TRBV2
abundance: -
j_gene: TRBJ1-4
d_gene: -

CDR3aa: CASALGSTNTDTQYF
CDR3nt: TGCGCCAGCGCCCTCGGGTCTACAAACACAGATACGCAGTATTTT
v_gene: TRBV4-3
abundance: -
j_gene: TRBJ2-3
d_gene: -

CDR3aa: CASSQDRGSGETQYF
CDR3nt: TGCGCCAGCAGCCAAGATCGAGGGTCGGGGGAGACCCAGTACTTC
v_gene: TRBV4-3
abundance: -
j_gene: TRBJ2-5
d_gene: -

CDR3aa: CASSYSSRRDTEAFF
CDR3nt: TGTGCCAGCAGTTACAGTTCCCGCAGGGACACTGAAGCTTTCTTT
v_gene: TRBV6-6
abundance: -
j_gene: TRBJ1-1
d_gene: -

CDR3aa: CASSLGSSGGYYEQYF
CDR3nt: TGTGCCAGCAGCTTAGGATCTAGCGGGGGATACTACGAGCAGTACTTC
v_gene: TRBV7-8
abundance: -
j_gene: TRBJ2-7
d_gene: TRBD2

CDR3aa: CAWSRQGAHYNSPLHF
CDR3nt: TGTGCCTGGAGTCGACAGGGGGCTCACTATAATTCACCCCTCCACTTT
v_gene: TRBV30
abundance: once
j_gene: TRBJ1-6
d_gene: TRBD1